This is a list of T cell receptor beta chains from one sample in a study of blood T cell repertoires in COVID-19. Sequenced by immunoSEQ multiplex PCR; TCRdb stores in-frame clones only, minus some. The table lists 280,000 or so clones, 75% to 90% of them singletons, with under 15% in the top ten. The sample taken for sequencing was peripheral blood. These TCRs come from a woman aged 60-75 years with acute or convalescent COVID-19. Each CDR3 is given with its conserved first and last residue. The D gene is left open where the match is weak. Clone size, where shown, is once, few, many, or a class for clones that have expanded.

d_gene	j_gene	v_gene	abundance	CDR3nt	CDR3aa
NA	TRBJ2-1	TRBV29-1	NA	TGCAGCGTTGTCGGGAGAGGCGAGCAGTTCTTC	CSVVGRGEQFF
NA	TRBJ1-6	TRBV7-2	NA	TGTGCCAGCAGCTTAGAAGGGCCGGGGAATTCACCCCTCCACTTT	CASSLEGPGNSPLHF
TRBD2	TRBJ2-3	TRBV4-2	NA	TGTGCCAGCAGCCCACCGGGACCGGGGGGGCCCTTATACGGAAGCACAGATACGCAGTATTTT	CASSPPGPGGPLYGSTDTQYF
NA	TRBJ1-1	TRBV5-1	once	TGCGCCAGCACCCCGGGGGACGGATTGTACACTGAAGCTTTCTTT	CASTPGDGLYTEAFF
TRBD1	TRBJ2-5	TRBV11-2	NA	TGTGCCAGCAGCCCGCCACGGACAGGTGGGGCCCAGTACTTC	CASSPPRTGGAQYF
TRBD2	TRBJ2-2	TRBV28	NA	TGTGCCAGCAGTTCGGGGGGCGGGGAGCTGTTTTTT	CASSSGGGELFF
NA	TRBJ2-1	TRBV11-2	NA	TGTGCCAGCAGCCACGACAGGCAGTTCTTC	CASSHDRQFF
NA	TRBJ2-6	TRBV12-3/TRBV12-4	NA	TGTGCCAGCACCACTTCGGGGGCCAACGTCCTGACTTTC	CASTTSGANVLTF
NA	TRBJ1-5	TRBV4-2	NA	TGTGCCAGCAGCCAAGATCTGGGGGAGGATCAGCCCCAGCATTTT	CASSQDLGEDQPQHF
NA	TRBJ2-7	TRBV20-1	NA	TGCAGTGCTAAAGAGACTTTGGAGCAGTACTTC	CSAKETLEQYF
TRBD2	TRBJ2-5	TRBV5-1	NA	TGCGCCAGCAGCTTGGTCGGCGGGAGAGGGGAGACCCAGTACTTC	CASSLVGGRGETQYF
NA	TRBJ2-2	TRBV7-9	once	TGTGCCAGCGGGGACAAAGGGCTGTTTTTT	CASGDKGLFF
TRBD2	TRBJ2-5	TRBV15	NA	TGTGCCACCAGCAGGGATGGGGGACTAGCGGGGGCCAAAGAGACCCAGTACTTC	CATSRDGGLAGAKETQYF
NA	TRBJ1-1	TRBV6-5	few	TGTGCCAGCAGTTACTCGACGGGGCGGGGGGAAGCTTTCTTT	CASSYSTGRGEAFF
TRBD1	TRBJ1-1	TRBV30	once	TGTGCCTGGAGTGATACAGGGGGTGGGAACACTGAAGCTTTCTTT	CAWSDTGGGNTEAFF
NA	TRBJ1-6	TRBV24-1	NA	TGTGCCACCAGTGATGATCGGGATAATTCACCCCTCCACTTT	CATSDDRDNSPLHF
TRBD2	TRBJ2-1	TRBV7-3	NA	TGTGCCAGCAGCTTAAAAGGTAGCGGGGGGCCACGGAATGAGCAGTTCTTC	CASSLKGSGGPRNEQFF
NA	TRBJ2-3	TRBV5-4	NA	TGTGCCAGCAGCTTCCCAGGCACAGATACGCAGTATTTT	CASSFPGTDTQYF
TRBD2	TRBJ2-3	TRBV7-9	NA	TGTGCCAGCAGCTTAGGACTAGCGGGGAGCACAGATACGCAGTATTTT	CASSLGLAGSTDTQYF
NA	TRBJ2-1	TRBV7-2	NA	TGTGCCAGCAGCTTAGGGCCCGCTGAGCAGTTCTTC	CASSLGPAEQFF
NA	TRBJ2-1	TRBV30	NA	TGTGCCTGGAGTGTAGGGGGATACGAGCAGTTCTTC	CAWSVGGYEQFF
TRBD1	TRBJ1-1	TRBV3-1/TRBV3-2	NA	TGTGCCAGCAGCCCCCCCCACCAGGGGGCCACAGCTTTCTTT	CASSPPHQGATAFF
NA	TRBJ2-7	TRBV2	NA	TGTGCCAGCAGTGAAGTTCGGGGACTCGGCGAGCAGTACTTC	CASSEVRGLGEQYF
NA	TRBJ2-7	TRBV4-1	NA	TGCGCCAGCAGCCAAGAGCAGGGTTACGAGCAGTACTTC	CASSQEQGYEQYF
NA	TRBJ1-5	TRBV7-3	NA	TGTGCCAGCAGTGGGGGAGGGAATCAGCCCCAGCATTTT	CASSGGGNQPQHF
NA	TRBJ2-1	TRBV9	NA	TGTGCCAGCAGCGTAGAATTGCGGGGAACCCACAATGAGCAGTTCTTC	CASSVELRGTHNEQFF
NA	TRBJ2-5	TRBV6-2/TRBV6-3	NA	TGTGCCAGCAGTTATCTCAGATCGGACTTGCCTGGCGCGACCCAGTACTTC	CASSYLRSDLPGATQYF
NA	TRBJ2-6	TRBV5-1	NA	TGCGCCAGCAGCTTGGGACAGGAGGCTGGGGCCAACGTCCTGACTTTC	CASSLGQEAGANVLTF
NA	TRBJ1-2	TRBV20-1	NA	TGCAGTGCTAGAGACGGCAGGGGCTACACCTTC	CSARDGRGYTF
NA	TRBJ2-7	TRBV3-1/TRBV3-2	NA	TGTGCCAGCAGCCAGGAACAGGGACTACAGTACTTC	CASSQEQGLQYF
TRBD1	TRBJ2-7	TRBV3-1/TRBV3-2	NA	TGTGCCAGCAGCCACCGGACAGGGAACTCCTACGAGCAGTACTTC	CASSHRTGNSYEQYF
NA	TRBJ2-7	TRBV28	NA	TGTGCCAGCAGTTCGTTAACTTACGGCTCCTACGAGCAGTACTTC	CASSSLTYGSYEQYF
TRBD2	TRBJ2-1	TRBV9	NA	TGTGCCAGCAGCGGACTAGCGGATACCTACAATGAGCAGTTCTTC	CASSGLADTYNEQFF
TRBD2	TRBJ2-2	TRBV9	NA	TGTGCCAGCAGCGTAGGCTGGGGAGGGATGGGGGAGCTGTTTTTT	CASSVGWGGMGELFF
TRBD1	TRBJ1-2	TRBV7-2	NA	TGTGCCAGCAGCCGGGACAGGGTGGACTATGGCTACACCTTC	CASSRDRVDYGYTF
TRBD1	TRBJ2-3	TRBV5-6	NA	TGTGCCAGCAGCCAGATCCTTTGGGGACAGGGGGGCACAGATACGCAGTATTTT	CASSQILWGQGGTDTQYF
TRBD2	TRBJ2-5	TRBV7-2	NA	TGTGCCAGCAGCCTAGCGGGAGGGCAAGAGACCCAGTACTTC	CASSLAGGQETQYF
TRBD1	TRBJ2-1	TRBV11-2	NA	TGTGCCAGCAGCCCCATCGGGACAGGGGGGGACAATGAGCAGTTCTTC	CASSPIGTGGDNEQFF
NA	TRBJ1-6	TRBV11-2	NA	TGTGCCAGCAGCTTAGTGCGTGGACCCCTCCACTTT	CASSLVRGPLHF
TRBD1	TRBJ1-4	TRBV6-1	NA	TGTGCCAGCAGTGAAGGGGACAGGAGTAATGAAAAACTGTTTTTT	CASSEGDRSNEKLFF
NA	TRBJ1-2	TRBV7-8	NA	TGTGCCAGCAGCTTATACAGGGCAGCCGATAACTATGGCTACACCTTC	CASSLYRAADNYGYTF
NA	TRBJ1-5	TRBV6-2/TRBV6-3	NA	TGTGCCAGCAGTTACGGGGGTAAAGGAGGGCAGCCCCAGCATTTT	CASSYGGKGGQPQHF
NA	TRBJ1-3	TRBV11-1	NA	TGTGCCAGCAGCGACCGACAGGTCGGAAACACCATATATTTT	CASSDRQVGNTIYF
NA	TRBJ2-2	TRBV28	once	TGTGCCAGCAGTCTGAAGACGCTAGCGCTGAACACCGGGGAGCTGTTTTTT	CASSLKTLALNTGELFF
NA	TRBJ1-1	TRBV5-1	NA	TGCGCCACGAGCCTTCAACCTGGTTACACTGAAGCTTTCTTT	CATSLQPGYTEAFF